The 13 T cell receptor delta chains below come from one sample, sequenced in a study of γδ T cells in repeated Plasmodium falciparum infection. TCRdb fed the multiplex PCR reads to CATT. In the table there are some 100,000 delta-chain clones, 1.4% of which are singletons. Vgamma9/Vdelta2+ and Vdelta2-negative gammadelta T cells were flow-sorted from PBMC for bulk sequencing. Sequenced input: gamma-delta T cells from blood. Source of these receptors: a pool of human donors (malaria-infected and uninfected, not separated).

Note on this clone: TCRdb shows a much larger clone's protein in place of this DNA's translation, and the two differ at residue 11, likely through a read error; the protein shown is translated from the DNA. The chain couples TRDV2 to TRDJ1; the match to TRDD3 covers 13 bases. The J gene is not listed in TCRdb, so it was assigned here from a DNA match to germline. The CDR3 runs 16 residues. CDR1 GEAIGNYY and CDR2 EKD come from the germline V gene. Trimming took 1 base from V and 3 from J; bases not matched to a gene: 4. This CDR3 is CACDTYWGIRADKLIF. The CDR3 DNA reads as TGTGCCTGTGACACGTACTGGGGGATACGCGCCGATAAACTCATCTTT.

This clone came up many times. V gene TRDV3 combines with J gene TRDJ1; 12 positions agree with TRDD3. The CDR3 is 16 amino acids. Germline assignment: CDR1 TVYSNPD and CDR2 GDNSRS (reference sequence). V shed 1 base, J shed 4 bases, and the junction held 10 bases outside the gene matches. The chain's CDR3 is CAFKPRLGDTYDKLIF. The CDR3 DNA reads TGTGCCTTTAAACCCCGACTGGGGGATACCTACGATAAACTCATCTTT.

On this clone: A read error likely explains why the TCRdb protein, taken from a much larger clone, differs from this DNA's translation at residue 10; the protein shown is translated from the DNA. The rearrangement joins TRDV2 to TRDJ1; D gene uncertain. TCRdb is silent on the J gene; assignment here came from matching the DNA to germline. This CDR3 comprises 14 residues. Looked up from germline, CDR1 is GEAIGNYY and CDR2 is EKD. CDR3 nucleotide sequence: TGTGCCTGTGACACCGGTACCTGCACCAATAAACTCATCTTT. It specifies CACDTGTCTNKLIF.

This clone was observed a handful of times. TCRdb's protein, taken from a much larger clone, differs from this DNA's translation at residue 15, likely owing to a read error; the protein displayed comes from the DNA. The J segment was not called; the V segment is TRDV2; the D call in the table, TRDD3, was not verified against the DNA. The germline V gene encodes CDR1 GEAIGNYY and CDR2 EKD. The CDR3 is 16 amino acids. In nucleotides, the CDR3 is TGTGCCTGTGACACCGGGGATACGCGGTACACCGATAAACTCACCTTT. Translating it yields CACDTGDTRYTDKLTF.

This clone was seen a few times. This DNA's translation and the protein TCRdb lists, from a much larger clone, do not match at residue 10, likely due to a read error; the protein shown is translated from the DNA. CDR3 nucleotides: TGTGCTCTTGGGGAACGTTTCGGGGAAGTTCGGGGTGACTATTTGACAGCACAACTCTTCTTT. Amino acid sequence: CALGERFGEVRGDYLTAQLFF. This chain joins TRDV1 and TRDJ2; a possible D gene is TRDD3 (5 bases). The J gene, not given by TCRdb, was assigned here from a germline match of the nucleotide sequence. The CDR3 sequence is 21 residues long. Trimming pared 1 base from V and 1 base from J, leaving 25 bases between. Germline assignment: CDR1 TSWWSYY and CDR2 QGS.

This clone was observed a handful of times. The protein that TCRdb holds for this DNA derives from a much larger clone and differs from the translated DNA at residue 6, which likely indicates a read error; the protein shown here is translated from the DNA. The chain employs TRDV2 and TRDJ1, with D perhaps TRDD2 (6 bases). Germline matching of the DNA provided the J gene here, since TCRdb leaves it blank. CDR1 is GEAIGNYY, CDR2 EKD, per germline. This CDR3 has 21 residues. V was clipped by 2 bases and J by 4 bases, with 34 bases between them. The CDR3 bases are TGTGCCTGTGACAAGCCTCCTACGACGGGGGTCCCCCGCGATAAAGACGATAAACTCATCTTT. The encoded protein is CACDKPPTTGVPRDKDDKLIF.

Worth noting for this clone: For this DNA, TCRdb reports the protein of a much larger clone, which diverges at residue 15, most likely from a read error; the protein presented here is translated directly from the DNA. The V segment is TRDV1, and no J call was made; the table's D call TRDD3 went unverified against the DNA. Germline-derived CDR1 and CDR2 are TSWWSYY and QGS. CDR3 length: 16 residues. The CDR3 DNA reads TGTGCTCTTGGGGAAGATCTTTTTCTGGGGGAAAATAAACTCACCTTT. Translated: CALGEDLFLGENKLTF.

This clone was seen more than once but under ten times. Since a far larger clone is one base different, this is likely a read error. Other DNA sequences in this specimen translate into the identical CDR3. The rearrangement links TRDV1 to TRDJ4, with D possibly matching TRDD2 (5 bases). TCRdb is silent on the J gene; assignment here came from matching the DNA to germline. This CDR3 is 18 amino acids long. V gave up 0 bases and J gave up 1 base, with 21 bases separating them. Germline V CDR1 and CDR2: TSWWSYY, QGS. CDR3 nucleotides: TGTGCTCTTGGGGAACTCACCCTACGGCGCTACGCAGTCAGACCCCTGATCTTT. Residues: CALGELTLRRYAVRPLIF.

This clone showed up many times. It may be a read error: a sequence one base away is much more abundant. The sample holds other DNA sequences that translate to the same CDR3. The chain employs TRDV2 and TRDJ1; TRDD3 matches at 8 bases. The CDR3 spans 18 residues. CDR1 is GEAIGNYY, CDR2 EKD, per germline. The CDR3 bases are TGCGCCTGTGACCCAAGTTTACTGGGGGTGCCGTACACCGATAAACTCATCTTT. Amino acid sequence: CACDPSLLGVPYTDKLIF.

This clone occurred a few times. A far more abundant clone sits one base away, making this likely a read error. This sample includes further DNA sequences coding for the same CDR3. The V gene is TRDV2; the J gene was not called; whether TRDD3, the table's D call, matches the DNA was not checked. CDR1 GEAIGNYY and CDR2 EKD come from the germline V gene. The CDR3 runs to 22 residues. The chain's CDR3 is CACDTVTGPQGDTPSYTDKLIF. The CDR3 nucleotides are TGTGCCTGTGACACCGTCACGGGTCCGCAGGGGGATACTCCCTCGTACACCGATAAACTCATTTTT.

This clone was counted only a few times. The translation of this DNA and the TCRdb protein of a much larger clone differ at residue 2, probably owing to a read error; the protein shown here is translated from the DNA. The rearrangement links TRDV2 to TRDJ3; 7 nucleotides match TRDD3. The J gene, left out of TCRdb, was set here by checking the DNA against germline. The germline V gene encodes CDR1 GEAIGNYY and CDR2 EKD. The CDR3 length is 21 residues. Here the CDR3 DNA reads TGTTCCTGTGACAAAGTAGCTCCCGGGGGATCTAGCTCCTGGGACACCCGACAGATGTTTTTC. It yields the protein CSCDKVAPGGSSSWDTRQMFF.

This clone was seen only a few times. The protein TCRdb lists belongs to a much larger clone and differs from this DNA's translation at residue 17, which points to a read error; the protein shown is made from the DNA. The V segment is TRDV1, and no J call was made; the listed D gene, TRDD3, was not tested against the DNA. This CDR3 spans 19 amino acids. The germline CDR1 and CDR2 sequences are TSWWSYY and QGS. The CDR3 nucleotides read TGTGCTCTTGGGTACTTCCTTCCTAACTGGGGGATAAGGACCGATAAACCCATCTTT. Protein product: CALGYFLPNWGIRTDKPIF.

This clone has ten or more counts. The amino acid sequence in TCRdb belongs to a much larger clone and departs from this DNA's translation at residue 5, likely a sequencing read error; the sequence shown is translated from the DNA. This chain links TRDV2 with TRDJ1, with 12 bases matching TRDD3. Germline values: CDR1 GEAIGNYY, CDR2 EKD. The ends lost 3 bases at V and 1 base at J; junction bases unmatched: 14. The length of the CDR3 is 19 residues. The CDR3 region is CACDARTGGYSTFTDKLIF. The CDR3 nucleotides read TGTGCCTGTGACGCCCGTACTGGGGGATACTCAACCTTCACCGATAAACTCATCTTT.